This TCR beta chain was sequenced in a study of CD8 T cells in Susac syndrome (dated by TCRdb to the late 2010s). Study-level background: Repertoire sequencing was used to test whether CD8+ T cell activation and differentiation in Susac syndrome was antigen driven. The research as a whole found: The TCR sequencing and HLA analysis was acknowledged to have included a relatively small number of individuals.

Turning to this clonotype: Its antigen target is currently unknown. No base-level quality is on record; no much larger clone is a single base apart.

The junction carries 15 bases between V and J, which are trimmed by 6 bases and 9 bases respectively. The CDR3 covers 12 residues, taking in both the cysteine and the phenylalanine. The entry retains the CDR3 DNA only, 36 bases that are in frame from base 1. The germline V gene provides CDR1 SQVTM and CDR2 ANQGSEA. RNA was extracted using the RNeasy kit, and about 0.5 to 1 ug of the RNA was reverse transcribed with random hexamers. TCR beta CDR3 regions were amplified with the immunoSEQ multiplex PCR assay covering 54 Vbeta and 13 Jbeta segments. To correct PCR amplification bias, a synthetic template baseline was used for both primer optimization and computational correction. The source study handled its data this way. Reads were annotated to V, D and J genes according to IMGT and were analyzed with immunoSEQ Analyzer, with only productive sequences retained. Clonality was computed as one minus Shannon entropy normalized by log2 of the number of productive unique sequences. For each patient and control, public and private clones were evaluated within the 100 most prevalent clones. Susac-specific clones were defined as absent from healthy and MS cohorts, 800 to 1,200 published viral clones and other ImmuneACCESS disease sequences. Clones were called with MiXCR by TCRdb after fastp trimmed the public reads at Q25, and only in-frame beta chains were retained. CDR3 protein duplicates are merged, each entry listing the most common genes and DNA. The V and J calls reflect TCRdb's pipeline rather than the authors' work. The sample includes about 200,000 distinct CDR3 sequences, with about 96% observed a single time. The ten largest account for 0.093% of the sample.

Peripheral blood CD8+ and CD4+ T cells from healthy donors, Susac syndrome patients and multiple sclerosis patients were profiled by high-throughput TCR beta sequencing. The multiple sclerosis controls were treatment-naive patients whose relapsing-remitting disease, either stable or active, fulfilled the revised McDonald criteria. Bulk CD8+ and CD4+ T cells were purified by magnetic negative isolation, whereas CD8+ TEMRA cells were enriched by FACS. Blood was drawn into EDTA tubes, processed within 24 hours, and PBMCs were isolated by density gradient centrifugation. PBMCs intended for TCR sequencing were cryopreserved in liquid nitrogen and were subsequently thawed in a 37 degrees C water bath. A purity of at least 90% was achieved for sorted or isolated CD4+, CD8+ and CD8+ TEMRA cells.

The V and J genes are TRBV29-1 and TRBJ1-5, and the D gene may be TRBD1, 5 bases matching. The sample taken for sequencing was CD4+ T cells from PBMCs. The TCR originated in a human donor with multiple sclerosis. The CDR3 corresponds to CSVAGDRGPQHF. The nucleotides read TGCAGCGTCGCCGGGGACCGGGGGCCCCAGCATTTT.